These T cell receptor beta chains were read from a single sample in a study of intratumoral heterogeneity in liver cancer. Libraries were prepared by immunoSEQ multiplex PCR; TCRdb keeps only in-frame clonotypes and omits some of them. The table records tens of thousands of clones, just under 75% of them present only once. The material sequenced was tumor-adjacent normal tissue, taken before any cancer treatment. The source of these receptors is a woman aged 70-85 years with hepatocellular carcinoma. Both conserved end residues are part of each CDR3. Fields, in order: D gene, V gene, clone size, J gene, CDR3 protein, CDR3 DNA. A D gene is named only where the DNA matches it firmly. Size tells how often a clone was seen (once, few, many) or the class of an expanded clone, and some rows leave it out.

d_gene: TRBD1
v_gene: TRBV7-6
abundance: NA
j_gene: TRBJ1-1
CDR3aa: CASSRQGNTEAFF
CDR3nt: TGTGCCAGCAGTCGACAGGGTAACACTGAAGCTTTCTTT

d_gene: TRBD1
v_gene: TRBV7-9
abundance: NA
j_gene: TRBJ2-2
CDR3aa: CASSLSGQGSNTGELFF
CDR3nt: TGTGCCAGCAGCTTATCGGGACAGGGTAGTAACACCGGGGAGCTGTTTTTT

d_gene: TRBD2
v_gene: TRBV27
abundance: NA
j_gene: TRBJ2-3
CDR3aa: CATVKAGRTDTQYF
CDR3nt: TGTGCCACCGTCAAAGCGGGACGGACAGATACGCAGTATTTT

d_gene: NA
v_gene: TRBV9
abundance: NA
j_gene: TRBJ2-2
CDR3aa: CASSVVGSGTNTGELFF
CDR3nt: TGTGCCAGCAGCGTAGTTGGTAGCGGCACGAACACCGGGGAGCTGTTTTTT

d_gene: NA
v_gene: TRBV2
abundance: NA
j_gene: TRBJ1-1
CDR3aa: CASRMDSIDTEAFF
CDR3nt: TGTGCCAGCAGGATGGACAGCATAGACACTGAAGCTTTCTTT

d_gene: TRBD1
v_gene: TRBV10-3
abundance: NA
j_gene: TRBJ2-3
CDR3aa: CALGQGTDTQYF
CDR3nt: TGTGCCCTAGGACAGGGAACAGATACGCAGTATTTT

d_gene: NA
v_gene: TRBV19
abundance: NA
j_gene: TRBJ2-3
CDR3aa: CASSIFATRTSTDTQYF
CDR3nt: TGTGCCAGTAGTATCTTCGCGACAAGGACTAGCACAGATACGCAGTATTTT

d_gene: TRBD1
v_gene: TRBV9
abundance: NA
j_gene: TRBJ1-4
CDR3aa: CASSVGTGVNEKLFF
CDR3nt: TGTGCCAGCAGCGTTGGGACAGGGGTTAATGAAAAACTGTTTTTT

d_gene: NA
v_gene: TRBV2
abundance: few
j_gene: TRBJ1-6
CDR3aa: CASSERNNNSPLHF
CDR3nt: TGTGCCAGCAGTGAACGGAACAACAATTCACCCCTCCACTTT

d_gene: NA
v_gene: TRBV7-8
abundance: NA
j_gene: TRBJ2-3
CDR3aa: CASLAGTREDNTQYF
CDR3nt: TGTGCCAGCCTTGCAGGGACCCGGGAAGACAATACGCAGTATTTT

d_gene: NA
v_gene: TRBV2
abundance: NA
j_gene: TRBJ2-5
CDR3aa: CASSLAEETQYF
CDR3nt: TGTGCCAGCAGTTTAGCGGAAGAGACCCAGTACTTC

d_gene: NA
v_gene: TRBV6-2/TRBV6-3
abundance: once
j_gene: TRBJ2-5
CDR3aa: CASSLGRKETQYF
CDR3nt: TGTGCCAGCAGCCTTGGACGGAAAGAGACCCAGTACTTC

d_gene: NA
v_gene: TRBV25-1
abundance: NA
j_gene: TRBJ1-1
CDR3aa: CASSGGARAFF
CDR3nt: TGTGCCAGCAGCGGCGGGGCTCGAGCTTTCTTT